The entry below gives a single TCR beta chain sequence along with its context. This sample was taken from a study of technical replicates of blood from a handful of donors. CDR3 length equals 15 residues. Germline lookup yields CDR1 MGHDK and CDR2 SYGVNS. J lost 7 bases, V lost 6 bases, and 11 bases had no gene match. The data were produced by immunoSEQ multiplex PCR, yet TCRdb's version contains in-frame clones alone and is incomplete. The sample consists of roughly 85,000 clones, 94% of them appearing once. The TCR originated in a human donor in good health. The chain uses TRBV25-1 and TRBJ2-4; 8 bases match TRBD1. Sequences were obtained from T cells isolated from PBMCs. CDR3 in amino acids: CASSETGGRGNIQYF. CDR3 coding DNA: TGTGCCAGCAGCGAAACAGGGGGGCGAGGTAACATTCAGTACTTC.